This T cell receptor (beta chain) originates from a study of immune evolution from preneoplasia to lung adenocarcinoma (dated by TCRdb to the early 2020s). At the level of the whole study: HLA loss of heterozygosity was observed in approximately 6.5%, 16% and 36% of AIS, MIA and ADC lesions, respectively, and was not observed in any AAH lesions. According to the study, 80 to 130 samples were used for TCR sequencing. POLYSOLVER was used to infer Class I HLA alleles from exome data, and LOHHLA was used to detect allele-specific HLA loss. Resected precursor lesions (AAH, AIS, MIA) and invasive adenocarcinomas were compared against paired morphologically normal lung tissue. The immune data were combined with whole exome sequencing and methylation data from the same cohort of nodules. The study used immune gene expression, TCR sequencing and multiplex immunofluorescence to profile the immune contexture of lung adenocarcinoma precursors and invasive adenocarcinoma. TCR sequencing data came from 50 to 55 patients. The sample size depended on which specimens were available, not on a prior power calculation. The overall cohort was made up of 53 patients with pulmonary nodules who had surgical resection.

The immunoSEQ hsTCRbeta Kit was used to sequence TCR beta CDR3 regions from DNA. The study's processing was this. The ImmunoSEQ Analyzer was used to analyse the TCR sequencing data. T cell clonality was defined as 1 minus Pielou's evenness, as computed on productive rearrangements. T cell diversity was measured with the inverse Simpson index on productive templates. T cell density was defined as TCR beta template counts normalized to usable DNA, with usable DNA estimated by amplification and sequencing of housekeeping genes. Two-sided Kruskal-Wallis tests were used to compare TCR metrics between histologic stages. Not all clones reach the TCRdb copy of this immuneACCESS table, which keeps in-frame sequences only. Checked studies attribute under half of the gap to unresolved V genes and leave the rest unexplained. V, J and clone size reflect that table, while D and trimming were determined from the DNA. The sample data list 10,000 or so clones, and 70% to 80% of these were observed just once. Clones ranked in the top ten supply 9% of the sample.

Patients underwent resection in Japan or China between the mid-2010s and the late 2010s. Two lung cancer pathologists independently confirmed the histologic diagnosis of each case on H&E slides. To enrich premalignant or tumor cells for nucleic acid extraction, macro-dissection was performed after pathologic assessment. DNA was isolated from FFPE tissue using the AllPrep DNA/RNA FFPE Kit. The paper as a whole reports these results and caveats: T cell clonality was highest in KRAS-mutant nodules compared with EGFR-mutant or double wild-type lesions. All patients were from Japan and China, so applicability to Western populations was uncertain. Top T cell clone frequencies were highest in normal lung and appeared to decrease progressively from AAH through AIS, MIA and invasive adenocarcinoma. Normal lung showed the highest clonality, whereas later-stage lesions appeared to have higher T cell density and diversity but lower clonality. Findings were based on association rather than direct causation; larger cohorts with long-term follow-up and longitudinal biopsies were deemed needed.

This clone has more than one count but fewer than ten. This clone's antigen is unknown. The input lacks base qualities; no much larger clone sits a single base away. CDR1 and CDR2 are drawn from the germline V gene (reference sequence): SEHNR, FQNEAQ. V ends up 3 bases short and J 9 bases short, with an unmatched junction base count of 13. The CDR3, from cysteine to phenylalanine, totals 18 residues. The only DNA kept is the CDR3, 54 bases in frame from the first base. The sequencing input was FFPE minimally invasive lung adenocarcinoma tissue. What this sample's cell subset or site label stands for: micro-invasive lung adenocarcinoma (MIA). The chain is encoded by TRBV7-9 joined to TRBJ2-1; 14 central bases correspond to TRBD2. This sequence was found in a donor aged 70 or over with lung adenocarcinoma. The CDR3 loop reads CASSFRSSGTSGSREQFF. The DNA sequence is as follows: TGTGCCAGCAGCTTTAGATCCTCCGGGACTAGCGGGAGCCGTGAGCAGTTCTTC. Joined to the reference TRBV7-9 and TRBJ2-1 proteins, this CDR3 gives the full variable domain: DTGVSQNPRHKITKRGQNVTFRCDPISEHNRLYWYRQTLGQGPEFLTYFQNEAQLEKSRLLSDRFSAERPKGSFSTLEIQRTEQGDSAMYLCASSFRSSGTSGSREQFFGPGTRLTVL.